This TCR beta chain is drawn from a study of blood T cell repertoires in COVID-19. Study as a whole: There were acute and convalescent COVID-19 samples, and they came from the United States, Italy and Spain.

Trimming removed 5 bases from V and 13 bases from J; junction bases left unmatched: 10. The CDR3 has 12 residues. From germline, CDR1 is GTSNPN and CDR2 SVGIG (reference sequence). TCRdb keeps only in-frame clones here, not all; method: immunoSEQ multiplex PCR. The sample lists more than 400,000 clones; 80% to 90% were seen once. Sequencing was done on a sample of peripheral blood. This clonotype was sampled from a human donor in a cohort sampled during active COVID-19. J is TRBJ1-2 and V is TRBV30, with 10 bases lining up with TRBD1. The CDR3 DNA sequence: TGTGCCTGGCGAACGGGACAGGGGACTTTCACCTTC. Its protein is CAWRTGQGTFTF.